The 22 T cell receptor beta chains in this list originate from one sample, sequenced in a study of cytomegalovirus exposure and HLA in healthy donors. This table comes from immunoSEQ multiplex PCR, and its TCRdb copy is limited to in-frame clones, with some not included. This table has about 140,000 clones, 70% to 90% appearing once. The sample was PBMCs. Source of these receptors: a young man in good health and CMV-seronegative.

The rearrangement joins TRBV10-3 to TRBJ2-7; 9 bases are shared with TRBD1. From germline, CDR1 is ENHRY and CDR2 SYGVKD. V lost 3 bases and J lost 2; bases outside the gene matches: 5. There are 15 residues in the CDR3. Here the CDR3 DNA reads TGTGCCATCAGTGAATCGACAGGGGGTGCCTACGAGCAGTACTTC. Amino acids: CAISESTGGAYEQYF.

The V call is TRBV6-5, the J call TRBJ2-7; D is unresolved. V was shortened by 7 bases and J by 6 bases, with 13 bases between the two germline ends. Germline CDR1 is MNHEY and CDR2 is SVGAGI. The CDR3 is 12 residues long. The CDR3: CASIGGASEQYF. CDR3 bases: TGTGCCAGCATCGGCGGAGCCTCCGAGCAGTACTTC.

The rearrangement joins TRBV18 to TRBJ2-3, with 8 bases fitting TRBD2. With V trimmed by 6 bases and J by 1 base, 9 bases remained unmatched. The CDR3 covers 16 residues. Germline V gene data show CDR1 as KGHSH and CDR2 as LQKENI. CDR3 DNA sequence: TGTGCCAGCTCCCGGTTGGATAGCGGGGGCACAGATACGCAGTATTTT. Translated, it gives CASSRLDSGGTDTQYF. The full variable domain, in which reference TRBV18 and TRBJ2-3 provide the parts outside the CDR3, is NAGVMQNPRHLVRRRGQEARLRCSPMKGHSHVYWYRQLPEEGLKFMVYLQKENIIDESGMPKERFSAEFPKEGPSILRIQQVVRGDSAAYFCASSRLDSGGTDTQYFGPGTRLTVL.

CDR3: CASSLEASQETQYF. CDR3 DNA sequence: TGCGCCAGCAGCTTGGAGGCTAGTCAAGAGACCCAGTACTTC. This chain links TRBV5-1 with TRBJ2-5; no definite D call. V lost 0 bases and J 2 bases, leaving 8 bases between the germline ends. From germline, CDR1 is SGHRS and CDR2 YFSETQ. The CDR3 runs 14 residues.

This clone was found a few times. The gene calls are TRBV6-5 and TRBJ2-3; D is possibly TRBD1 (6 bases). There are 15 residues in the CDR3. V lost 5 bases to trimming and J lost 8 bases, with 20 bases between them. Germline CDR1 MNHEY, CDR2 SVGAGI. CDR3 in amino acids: CASSPTFTEGGTQYF. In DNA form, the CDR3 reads TGTGCCAGCAGTCCGACTTTTACGGAAGGGGGTACGCAGTATTTT.

Here the CDR3 reads CASSPDRGGTDTQYF. As DNA, the CDR3 is TGTGCCAGCAGTCCGGACAGGGGGGGCACAGATACGCAGTATTTT. This rearrangement joins TRBV6-1 to TRBJ2-3, with TRBD1 matching over 10 bases. V lost 5 bases, J lost 1 base, and 3 bases stayed unmatched. The germline gives CDR1 MNHNS, CDR2 SASEGT. The CDR3 is 15 amino acids.

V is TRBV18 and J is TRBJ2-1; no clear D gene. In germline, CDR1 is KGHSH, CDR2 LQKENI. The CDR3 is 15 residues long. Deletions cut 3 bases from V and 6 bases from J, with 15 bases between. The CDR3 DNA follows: TGTGCCAGCTCACCCTACCGCTCCTACGGCAATGAGCAGTTCTTC. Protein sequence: CASSPYRSYGNEQFF. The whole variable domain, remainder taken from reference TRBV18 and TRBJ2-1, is NAGVMQNPRHLVRRRGQEARLRCSPMKGHSHVYWYRQLPEEGLKFMVYLQKENIIDESGMPKERFSAEFPKEGPSILRIQQVVRGDSAAYFCASSPYRSYGNEQFFGPGTRLTVL.

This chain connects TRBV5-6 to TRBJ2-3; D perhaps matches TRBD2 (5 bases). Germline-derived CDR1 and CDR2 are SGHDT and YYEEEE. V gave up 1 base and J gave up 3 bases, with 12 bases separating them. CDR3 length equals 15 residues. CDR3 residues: CASSLLGAITDTQYF. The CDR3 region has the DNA TGTGCCAGCAGCTTGCTGGGAGCAATAACAGATACGCAGTATTTT.

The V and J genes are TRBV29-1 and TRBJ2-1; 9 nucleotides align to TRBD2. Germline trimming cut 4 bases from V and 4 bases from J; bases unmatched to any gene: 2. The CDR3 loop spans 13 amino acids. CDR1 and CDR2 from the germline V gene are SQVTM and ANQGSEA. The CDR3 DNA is TGCAGCGTTGGGAGCGGGAGGTACAATGAGCAGTTCTTC. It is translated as CSVGSGRYNEQFF.

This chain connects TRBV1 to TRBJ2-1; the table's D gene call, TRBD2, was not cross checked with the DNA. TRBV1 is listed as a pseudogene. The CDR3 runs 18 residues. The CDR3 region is CTSSQEARPFSSYNEQFF. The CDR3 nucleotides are TGCACCAGCAGCCAAGAGGCTAGGCCTTTCAGCTCCTACAATGAGCAGTTCTTC.

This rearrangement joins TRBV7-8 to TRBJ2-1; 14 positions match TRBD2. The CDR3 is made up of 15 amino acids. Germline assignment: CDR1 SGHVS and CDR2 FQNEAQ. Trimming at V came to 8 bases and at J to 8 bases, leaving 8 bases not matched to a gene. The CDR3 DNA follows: TGTGCCAGCGAAGGAGGACTAGCGGGAGGTGATGAGCAGTTCTTC. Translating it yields CASEGGLAGGDEQFF.

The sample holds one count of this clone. The CDR3 region is CASSGGTSGRYEQYF. CDR3 DNA: TGTGCCAGCAGCGGCGGGACTAGCGGGAGATACGAGCAGTACTTC. The V and J genes are TRBV6-5 and TRBJ2-7, with 14 nucleotides matching TRBD2. Germline V gives CDR1 MNHEY, CDR2 SVGAGI. The V gene end was trimmed by 6 bases and the J gene end by 4 bases; junction bases not matched to a gene: 5. The CDR3 runs 15 residues.

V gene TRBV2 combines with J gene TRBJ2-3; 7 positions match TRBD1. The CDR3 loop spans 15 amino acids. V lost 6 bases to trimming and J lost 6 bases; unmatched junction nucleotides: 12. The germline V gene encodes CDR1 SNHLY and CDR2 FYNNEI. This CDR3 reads CASRGTDLKPDTQYF. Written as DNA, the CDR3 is TGTGCCAGCAGGGGGACAGACCTAAAACCGGATACGCAGTATTTT.

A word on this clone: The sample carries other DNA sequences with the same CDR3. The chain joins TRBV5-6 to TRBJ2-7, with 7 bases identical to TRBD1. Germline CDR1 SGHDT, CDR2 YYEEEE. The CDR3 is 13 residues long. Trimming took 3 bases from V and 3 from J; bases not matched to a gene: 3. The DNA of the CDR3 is TGTGCCAGCAGCTGGACAGGAAGCTACGAGCAGTACTTC. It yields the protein CASSWTGSYEQYF. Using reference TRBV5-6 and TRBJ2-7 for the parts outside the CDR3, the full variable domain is DAGVTQSPTHLIKTRGQQVTLRCSPKSGHDTVSWYQQALGQGPQFIFQYYEEEERQRGNFPDRFSGHQFPNYSSELNVNALLLGDSALYLCASSWTGSYEQYFGPGTRLTVT.

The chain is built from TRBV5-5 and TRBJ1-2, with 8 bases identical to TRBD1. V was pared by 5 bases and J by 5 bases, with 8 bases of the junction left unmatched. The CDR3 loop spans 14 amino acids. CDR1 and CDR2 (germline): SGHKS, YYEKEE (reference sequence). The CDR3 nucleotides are TGTGCCAGCAGAGGGACAGGTCCGGCGTATGGCTACACCTTC. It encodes CASRGTGPAYGYTF.

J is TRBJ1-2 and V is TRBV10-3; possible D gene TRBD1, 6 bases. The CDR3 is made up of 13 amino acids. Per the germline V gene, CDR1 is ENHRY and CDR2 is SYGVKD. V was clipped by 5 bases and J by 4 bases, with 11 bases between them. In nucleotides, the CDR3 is TGTGCCATCAGTTCGACAGGACCCTATGGCTACACCTTC. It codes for CAISSTGPYGYTF.

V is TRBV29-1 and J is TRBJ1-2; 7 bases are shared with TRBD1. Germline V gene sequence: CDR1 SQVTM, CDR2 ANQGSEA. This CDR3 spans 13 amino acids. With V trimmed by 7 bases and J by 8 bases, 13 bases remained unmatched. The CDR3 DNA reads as TGCAGCGGCGAGGTTTTGACAGGGAACGGCTACACCTTC. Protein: CSGEVLTGNGYTF.

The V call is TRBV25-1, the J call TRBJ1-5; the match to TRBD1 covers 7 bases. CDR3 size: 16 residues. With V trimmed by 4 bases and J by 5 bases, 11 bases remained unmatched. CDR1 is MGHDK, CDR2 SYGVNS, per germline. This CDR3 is CASSGAGRGTDQPQHF. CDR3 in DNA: TGTGCCAGCAGTGGTGCAGGGAGAGGGACAGATCAGCCCCAGCATTTT.

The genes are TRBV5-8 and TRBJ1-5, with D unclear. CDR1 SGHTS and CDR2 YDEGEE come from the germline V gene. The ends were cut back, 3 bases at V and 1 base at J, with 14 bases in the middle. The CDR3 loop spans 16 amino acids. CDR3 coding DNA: TGTGCCAGCAGCTCCCTATGGACGGGAAGCAATCAGCCCCAGCATTTT. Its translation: CASSSLWTGSNQPQHF.

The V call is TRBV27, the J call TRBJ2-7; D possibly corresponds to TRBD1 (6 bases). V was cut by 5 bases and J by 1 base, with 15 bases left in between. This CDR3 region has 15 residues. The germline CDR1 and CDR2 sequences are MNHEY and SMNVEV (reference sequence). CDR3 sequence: CASSIGQNPSYEQYF. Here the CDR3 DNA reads TGTGCCAGCAGTATCGGACAGAACCCTTCCTACGAGCAGTACTTC.

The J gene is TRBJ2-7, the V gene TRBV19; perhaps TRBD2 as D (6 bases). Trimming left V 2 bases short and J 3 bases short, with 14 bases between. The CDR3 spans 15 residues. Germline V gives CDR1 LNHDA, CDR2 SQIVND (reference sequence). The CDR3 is CASSISGASVYEQYF. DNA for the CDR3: TGTGCCAGTAGTATATCCGGGGCTAGCGTCTACGAGCAGTACTTC.

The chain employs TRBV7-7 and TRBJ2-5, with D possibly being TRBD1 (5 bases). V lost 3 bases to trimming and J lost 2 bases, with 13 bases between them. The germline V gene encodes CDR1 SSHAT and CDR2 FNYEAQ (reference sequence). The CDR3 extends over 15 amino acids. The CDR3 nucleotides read TGTGCCAGCAGCTTCCTCACAGGTAGTCAAGAGACCCAGTACTTC. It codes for CASSFLTGSQETQYF.